The rows below give T cell receptor beta chains drawn from one sample of a study of cytomegalovirus exposure and HLA in healthy donors. Profiling relied on immunoSEQ multiplex PCR, and the TCRdb table lists in-frame clones only, not all of them. Among roughly 110,000 clones, roughly 76% were seen once, and the ten largest hold roughly 2%. The specimen was PBMCs. These receptors were collected from a young man in good health and CMV-seronegative. Both conserved end residues are part of each CDR3. D genes are given only for firm matches. Size tells how often a clone was seen (once, few, many) or the class of an expanded clone, and some rows leave it out.

V gene	clone size	D gene	J gene	CDR3 DNA	CDR3 protein
TRBV19	.	.	TRBJ1-1	TGTGCCAGCCTGACAGGTAACACTGAAGCTTTCTTT	CASLTGNTEAFF
TRBV9	.	TRBD1	TRBJ2-7	TGTGCCAGCATGGGGGACAGGGCCTCCTACGAGCAGTACTTC	CASMGDRASYEQYF
TRBV28	.	TRBD1	TRBJ2-6	TGTGCCAGCAGTGGACAGGGGGCGGTCAACGTCCTGACTTTC	CASSGQGAVNVLTF
TRBV2	.	.	TRBJ1-5	TGTGCCAGCAGTTCTATGTCGGATCAGCCCCAGCATTTT	CASSSMSDQPQHF
TRBV19	.	.	TRBJ1-6	TGTGCCAGTAGTATGGTCGAGGGAATGCCCCTCCACTTT	CASSMVEGMPLHF
TRBV7-9	.	.	TRBJ1-5	TGTTCCAGCAGCCCCGGGGGAAGGGACAATCAGCCCCAGCATTTT	CSSSPGGRDNQPQHF
TRBV28	.	.	TRBJ1-4	TGTGCCAGCAGTCAGCGGGACCCACCGAATGAAAAACTGTTTTTT	CASSQRDPPNEKLFF
TRBV11-2	.	TRBD1	TRBJ1-2	TGTGCCAGCAGCTTAAGCGCAGGGGGCCGTGAAGGCTACACCTTC	CASSLSAGGREGYTF
TRBV7-2	.	TRBD1	TRBJ2-7	TGTGCCAGCAGCTCCCCCGAGGGCCGACAGGGTGGAAAGCAGTACTTC	CASSSPEGRQGGKQYF
TRBV6-6	.	TRBD1	TRBJ1-3	TGTGCCAGCAGTTCAGGGGGCGTTGGAAACACCATATATTTT	CASSSGGVGNTIYF
TRBV7-9	once	.	TRBJ2-7	TGTGCCAGCAGTTCCGGGACACCATCAACGTCAGACGAGCAGTACTTC	CASSSGTPSTSDEQYF
TRBV7-9	.	TRBD1	TRBJ2-3	TGTTCCAGCAGCTTAGCAGGGGGCGGTAATACGCAGTATTTT	CSSSLAGGGNTQYF
TRBV14	.	.	TRBJ1-1	TGTGCCAGCAGCCAAGCGCCCGGGGGTAGCGCTGAAGCTTTCTTT	CASSQAPGGSAEAFF
TRBV7-8	.	TRBD1	TRBJ1-4	TGTGCCAGCAGCCCGATACAGGGGAAAAGGGAAAAACTGTTTTTT	CASSPIQGKREKLFF
TRBV4-3	.	TRBD1	TRBJ2-7	TGCGCCAGCAGCCAAGATGCTGGGACAGGGTCTTACGAGCAGTACTTC	CASSQDAGTGSYEQYF
TRBV10-1	.	.	TRBJ2-7	TGCGCCAGAGTCTTGAGTCGGGGGACGACTTACGAGCAGTACTTC	CARVLSRGTTYEQYF
TRBV6-5	.	TRBD1	TRBJ2-1	TGTGCCAGCAGTTCTCCCGGGACAGGGGAGTTCTTC	CASSSPGTGEFF
TRBV5-4	.	.	TRBJ2-7	TGTGCCAGCAGCAATACAGGGAACGGATACGAGCAGTACTTC	CASSNTGNGYEQYF
TRBV9	.	TRBD1	TRBJ1-1	TGTGCCAGCAGCGTAGGCCCTACAGGGGGCGAAGCTTTCTTT	CASSVGPTGGEAFF
TRBV4-3	.	.	TRBJ2-7	TGCGCCAGCAGCCAAGGCGTGGGGGGTTCCTACGAGCAGTACTTC	CASSQGVGGSYEQYF
TRBV11-1	.	.	TRBJ1-1	TGTGCCAGCAGCCGCATTGACAGACCGAACACTGAAGCTTTCTTT	CASSRIDRPNTEAFF
TRBV6-1	few	.	TRBJ2-3	TGTGCCAGCAGTGAAGTCAGTTTTATTGCCGATACGCAGTATTTT	CASSEVSFIADTQYF
TRBV18	.	TRBD1	TRBJ2-2	TGTGCCAGCTCAAGGGACAGGAACACCGGGGAGCTGTTTTTT	CASSRDRNTGELFF
TRBV19	.	.	TRBJ1-6	TGTGCCAGTAGTGTACCGGCGGGATACTATAATTCACCCCTCCACTTT	CASSVPAGYYNSPLHF
TRBV29-1	.	.	TRBJ1-6	TGCAGCGTTGGGGAGGGAAATTCACCCCTCCACTTT	CSVGEGNSPLHF
TRBV7-6	once	TRBD2	TRBJ2-7	TGTGCCAGCAGCTTAGGGTCCGGGGGGGGGTACGAGCAGTACTTC	CASSLGSGGGYEQYF
TRBV6-1	many	.	TRBJ1-5	TGTGCCAGCCGGGGGGGCAATCAGCCCCAGCATTTT	CASRGGNQPQHF
TRBV11-2	.	.	TRBJ1-2	TGTGCCAGCAGCTTAGATCAGGCTTTGGATGGCTACACCTTC	CASSLDQALDGYTF